The 26 T cell receptor beta chains presented below share a single source sample, sequenced in a study of blood T cells in healthy people across ages (dated by TCRdb to the mid-2010s). The library came from 5' RACE. A second PCR of roughly 7 to 11 cycles was performed with a sample-barcoded 5' primer and a J-beta primer mix. TCRdb reprocessing: public reads trimmed at Q25 with fastp, clones called with MiXCR, in-frame beta chains kept. Rows with one shared CDR3 protein collapse into an entry with the most common genes and DNA. For this sample there are 1.5 million to 2 million distinct CDR3 sequences; more than 35% appear just once. The ten largest clonotypes hold approximately 22% of the sample. Material for sequencing was blood. Receptor source: a human donor in good health.

In this sample, this clonotype turned up many times. Germline is not matched at one junction end, which may reflect a read error. The V and J genes are TRBV5-1 and TRBJ2-3; 8 bases are a match to TRBD1. This CDR3 region has 14 residues. Germline loops: CDR1 SGHRS, CDR2 YFSETQ. The CDR3 nucleotides read TGTGCCAGCAGCCGGGACAGGAGCACAGATACGCAGTATTTT. Amino acid sequence: CASSRDRSTDTQYF.

This clonotype was seen more than once but under ten times. This chain uses TRBV7-2 with TRBJ2-5; weak D call: TRBD2 (7 bases). The ends were cut back, 5 bases at V and 4 bases at J, with 17 bases in the middle. The CDR3 is 15 amino acids. Germline V lookup: CDR1 SGHTA, CDR2 FQGNSA. CDR3 in amino acids: CASSPGGAGRETQYF. The CDR3 DNA sequence: TGTGCCAGCAGCCCTGGGGGGGCGGGTCGAGAGACCCAGTACTTC.

This chain links TRBV30 with TRBJ2-1; TRBD2 is a possible D gene (6 bases). V was pared by 1 base and J by 0 bases, with 7 bases between. Germline lookup yields CDR1 GTSNPN and CDR2 SVGIG (reference sequence). The CDR3 totals 14 residues. CDR3 nucleotides: TGTGCCTGGAGTGCGGGGGTCTCCTACAATGAGCAGTTCTTC. This sequence encodes CAWSAGVSYNEQFF.

In regard to this clonotype: Being one base from a much bigger clone, this may be a read error. The chain has TRBV6-5 and TRBJ1-2, with 9 bases lining up with TRBD1. Trimming took 11 bases from V and 8 from J; bases not matched to a gene: 15. This CDR3 region has 14 residues. Germline V gene lookup returns CDR1 MNHEY and CDR2 SVGAGI. This CDR3 reads CAGGSLGQGTGYTF. CDR3 coding DNA: TGTGCCGGCGGAAGTTTGGGACAGGGTACCGGCTACACCTTC.

Concerning this clonotype: Sequence at one end of the junction differs from germline and may be a read error. This sequence joins TRBV28 and TRBJ1-5; D gene uncertain. Germline CDR1 and CDR2: MDHEN and SYDVKM. This CDR3 contains 12 residues. The CDR3 coding sequence is TGTGCCAACAGTTTAGCAGATCAGCCCCAGCATTTT. Translated, it gives CANSLADQPQHF.

This clonotype has more than one count but fewer than ten. This chain uses TRBV15 with TRBJ1-2; D not certain. This CDR3 has 12 residues. Germline V gene sequence: CDR1 LNHNV, CDR2 YYDKDF (reference sequence). Trimming shortened V by 0 bases and J by 6 bases, and 5 bases separated the two germline ends. The CDR3 region has the DNA TGTGCCACCAGCAGAGATTGGGATGGCTACACCTTC. Its translation: CATSRDWDGYTF.

The J gene is TRBJ2-1, the V gene TRBV10-3; D possibly corresponds to TRBD1 (6 bases). This CDR3 has 15 amino acids. V was trimmed by 6 bases and J by 3 bases, leaving 15 bases between them. The germline V gene has CDR1 ENHRY and CDR2 SYGVKD. Here the CDR3 DNA reads TGTGCCATCAGGAACCGGACAGCCGGCTACAATGAGCAGTTCTTC. This sequence encodes CAIRNRTAGYNEQFF.

This chain links TRBV6-6 with TRBJ2-1; 9 bases map to TRBD2. V lost 6 bases to trimming and J lost 5 bases; unmatched junction nucleotides: 5. The CDR3 is 14 residues long. Germline CDR1 MNHNY, CDR2 SVGAGI (reference sequence). CDR3 bases: TGTGCCAGCAGCGATAGCGGGAGACACAATGAGCAGTTCTTC. Translating it yields CASSDSGRHNEQFF.

This chain uses TRBV6-6 with TRBJ2-5; the match to TRBD1 covers 11 bases. TRBJ2-7 explains the end of the DNA better; the J call may be wrong. CDR1 and CDR2 (germline): MNHNY, SVGAGI (reference sequence). This CDR3 spans 17 amino acids. This chain's CDR3 is CASSYTRDRGNTYEQYF. The CDR3 DNA reads as TGTGCCAGCAGTTACACGAGGGACAGGGGGAATACTTACGAGCAGTACTTC.

The V gene is TRBV18, the J gene TRBJ1-4, with D perhaps matching TRBD1 (5 bases). This CDR3 spans 13 amino acids. With 6 bases removed from V and 8 bases from J, the gap between germline ends came to 13 bases. CDR1 is KGHSH and CDR2 is LQKENI in the germline V gene. The DNA of the CDR3 is TGTGCCAGCTCTCCAGGGACCAGGGAAAAACTGTTTTTT. This gives the protein CASSPGTREKLFF.

This clonotype occurred a few times. V and J are TRBV7-6 and TRBJ1-2; no reliable D call. Germline CDR1 reads SGHVS; CDR2 reads FNYEAQ. V gave up 1 base and J gave up 3 bases, with 9 bases separating them. This CDR3 has 14 amino acids. CDR3 DNA: TGTGCCAGCAGCTTAGATGGCAGTGACTATGGCTACACCTTC. Translating gives CASSLDGSDYGYTF.

The sample holds many counts of this clonotype. The V call is TRBV4-2, the J call TRBJ2-5; 7 bases line up with TRBD1. The germline CDR1 and CDR2 sequences are LGHNA and YNFKEQ. CDR3 length: 14 residues. The V segment lost 2 bases and the J segment 3 bases; nucleotides outside the gene matches: 3. CDR3 residues: CASSQRDREETQYF. CDR3 DNA: TGTGCCAGCAGCCAACGCGACAGGGAAGAGACCCAGTACTTC.

This chain joins TRBV7-6 and TRBJ2-1; D is possibly TRBD2 (7 bases). Per the germline V gene, CDR1 is SGHVS and CDR2 is FNYEAQ. There are 17 residues in the CDR3. The V end lost 3 bases, the J end lost 8 bases, and 23 bases lay between the germline ends. The CDR3, as DNA: TGTGCCAGCAGCTTTTTATGGGGGGGGCAGCGCGAATATGAGCAGTTCTTC. Translated, it gives CASSFLWGGQREYEQFF.

The genes are TRBV7-8 and TRBJ2-4; 7 bases align to TRBD2. This CDR3 region has 14 residues. The V gene end was trimmed by 6 bases and the J gene end by 3 bases; junction bases not matched to a gene: 5. Germline V gives CDR1 SGHVS, CDR2 FQNEAQ. The CDR3 sequence: CASSLGGVKNIQYF. In DNA, the CDR3 is TGTGCCAGCAGTCTGGGGGGGGTCAAAAACATTCAGTACTTC.

This clonotype was counted a few times. The rearrangement uses TRBV29-1 and TRBJ2-7; D may be TRBD1 or TRBD2 (6 bases each). Germline lookup yields CDR1 SQVTM and CDR2 ANQGSEA. The CDR3 sequence is 16 residues long. The V end lost 5 bases, the J end lost 0 bases, and 20 bases lay between the germline ends. The CDR3 DNA follows: TGCAGCGTTTCGGTGACTCGGGGGACACCCTCCTACGAGCAGTACTTC. Translated: CSVSVTRGTPSYEQYF.

This chain uses TRBV20-1 with TRBJ1-2; D unresolved. The CDR3 spans 14 residues. Trimming removed 1 base from V and 6 bases from J, with 15 bases in between. Germline V gene data show CDR1 as DFQATT and CDR2 as SNEGSKA (reference sequence). CDR3 coding DNA: TGCAGTGCTAGAGGGCAGGCATATACCGATGGCTACACCTTC. Residues: CSARGQAYTDGYTF.

J is TRBJ2-6 and V is TRBV27; D is undetermined. Trimming removed 8 bases from V and 0 bases from J, with 11 bases in between. CDR1 is MNHEY and CDR2 is SMNVEV in the germline V gene (reference sequence). This CDR3 contains 15 residues. The CDR3 DNA sequence: TGTGCCAGCCGAAGACACCACTCTGGGGCCAACGTCCTGACTTTC. Its translation: CASRRHHSGANVLTF.

The chain links TRBV12-3 or TRBV12-4 to TRBJ1-1; D unresolved. Deletions cut 6 bases from V and 2 bases from J, with 10 bases between. The CDR3 is 13 residues long. The CDR3 region is CASSHYDNTEAFF. The CDR3 DNA is TGTGCCAGCAGCCATTATGACAACACTGAAGCTTTCTTT.

The V gene is TRBV7-2, the J gene TRBJ2-3, with a tentative D call TRBD2 (7 bases). CDR1 is SGHTA, CDR2 FQGNSA, per germline. This CDR3 has 15 residues. The germline V and J ends were trimmed by 5 bases and 2 bases, with 14 bases remaining between them. As DNA, the CDR3 is TGTGCCAGCAGCCCCGAGGGGGGGTTCACAGATACGCAGTATTTT. It codes for CASSPEGGFTDTQYF.

CDR3 in DNA: TGTGCCAGCAGCTCCCAGGGGCTTTTCTCCTACGAGCAGTACTTC. The encoded protein is CASSSQGLFSYEQYF. This rearrangement joins TRBV5-6 to TRBJ2-7, with TRBD1 as a possible D gene (6 bases). Germline V gene sequence: CDR1 SGHDT, CDR2 YYEEEE. Between the trimmed V and J ends, which lost 3 bases and 0 bases, there was a span of 13 bases. This CDR3 is 15 amino acids long.

The chain uses TRBV12-3 or TRBV12-4 and TRBJ1-2; D may be TRBD1 (5 bases). V was cut by 7 bases and J by 0 bases, with 9 bases left in between. The CDR3 runs 13 residues. CDR3 sequence reads: CASNGAPNYGYTF. The CDR3 DNA reads as TGTGCCAGCAACGGGGCGCCTAACTATGGCTACACCTTC.

This clonotype has just a few counts. The rearrangement uses TRBV20-1 and TRBJ1-2; possible D gene TRBD1, 6 bases. The CDR3 covers 13 residues. Germline-derived CDR1 and CDR2 are DFQATT and SNEGSKA (reference sequence). Trimming stripped 3 bases from V and 4 bases from J, with 12 bases between. The CDR3 region is CSASEGVGYGYTF. As DNA, the CDR3 is TGCAGTGCTAGTGAGGGGGTAGGCTATGGCTACACCTTC.

This clonotype appeared a few times. The chain has TRBV7-9 and TRBJ1-1, with a tentative D call TRBD1 (5 bases). This CDR3 is 15 amino acids long. Germline V gene data show CDR1 as SEHNR and CDR2 as FQNEAQ (reference sequence). V was cut by 5 bases and J by 4 bases, with 17 bases left in between. In nucleotides, the CDR3 is TGTGCCAGCAGCATCCAACCAGGGAGTTTCACTGAAGCTTTCTTT. It specifies CASSIQPGSFTEAFF.

The chain uses TRBV12-3 or TRBV12-4 and TRBJ2-3; D gene uncertain. The length of the CDR3 is 11 residues. Trimming left V 6 bases short and J 10 bases short, with 11 bases between. The CDR3 region is CASSPTGSQYF. Here the CDR3 DNA reads TGTGCCAGCAGCCCAACCGGTTCGCAGTATTTT.

The sample holds a few counts of this clonotype. This CDR3 is CASSTIGTGTSYEQYF. The CDR3 DNA sequence: TGTGCCAGCAGTACCATCGGGACAGGGACTTCCTACGAGCAGTACTTC. V gene TRBV6-2 or TRBV6-3 combines with J gene TRBJ2-7, with 9 bases that match TRBD1. The CDR3 sequence is 16 residues long. Germline CDR1 MNHEY, CDR2 SVGEGT. V gave up 5 bases and J gave up 1 base; unmatched junction bases: 9.

To note about this clonotype: The junction departs from the called germline gene at one end, perhaps through a read error. The J gene is TRBJ1-2, the V gene TRBV6-4, with TRBD1 matching over 7 bases. CDR3 size: 15 residues. The germline V gene has CDR1 MRHNA and CDR2 SNTAGT. The CDR3 DNA reads TGTGCCAGCAGTGACGCCCAGGGGGGGGTGTATGGCTACGCCTTC. Translated, it gives CASSDAQGGVYGYAF.